This T cell receptor (beta chain) is from a study of memory CD4+ T cells and cytomegalovirus serostatus. Study summary: This sample comes from healthy Belgian adults, roughly nine CMV seropositive, 24 seronegative.

Per the authors' pipeline: After removing out-of-frame reads, 2.3 million or so distinct TCRbeta sequences remained. The data were produced by immunoSEQ multiplex PCR, yet TCRdb's version contains in-frame clones alone and is incomplete. V and J calls and clone size are as listed in that table; D and trimming were resolved from the DNA. The table has 30,000 to 45,000 clones, around 80% seen once. The length of the CDR3 is 17 residues. Germline V CDR1 and CDR2: LGHNA, YSLEER. V lost 4 bases, J lost 0 bases, and 16 bases lay in between. The sort gate was single viable CD3+CD4+CD8-CD45RO+ cells for memory CD4+ T cells.

This sequence joins TRBV4-3 and TRBJ1-3, with unresolved D. This receptor was identified in an adult in good health and CMV-seropositive. The sample was memory CD4+ T cells from blood. This chain's CDR3 is CASSPTDGRPSGNTIYF. In nucleotides, the CDR3 is TGCGCCAGCAGCCCCACGGACGGTAGACCCTCTGGAAACACCATATATTTT.